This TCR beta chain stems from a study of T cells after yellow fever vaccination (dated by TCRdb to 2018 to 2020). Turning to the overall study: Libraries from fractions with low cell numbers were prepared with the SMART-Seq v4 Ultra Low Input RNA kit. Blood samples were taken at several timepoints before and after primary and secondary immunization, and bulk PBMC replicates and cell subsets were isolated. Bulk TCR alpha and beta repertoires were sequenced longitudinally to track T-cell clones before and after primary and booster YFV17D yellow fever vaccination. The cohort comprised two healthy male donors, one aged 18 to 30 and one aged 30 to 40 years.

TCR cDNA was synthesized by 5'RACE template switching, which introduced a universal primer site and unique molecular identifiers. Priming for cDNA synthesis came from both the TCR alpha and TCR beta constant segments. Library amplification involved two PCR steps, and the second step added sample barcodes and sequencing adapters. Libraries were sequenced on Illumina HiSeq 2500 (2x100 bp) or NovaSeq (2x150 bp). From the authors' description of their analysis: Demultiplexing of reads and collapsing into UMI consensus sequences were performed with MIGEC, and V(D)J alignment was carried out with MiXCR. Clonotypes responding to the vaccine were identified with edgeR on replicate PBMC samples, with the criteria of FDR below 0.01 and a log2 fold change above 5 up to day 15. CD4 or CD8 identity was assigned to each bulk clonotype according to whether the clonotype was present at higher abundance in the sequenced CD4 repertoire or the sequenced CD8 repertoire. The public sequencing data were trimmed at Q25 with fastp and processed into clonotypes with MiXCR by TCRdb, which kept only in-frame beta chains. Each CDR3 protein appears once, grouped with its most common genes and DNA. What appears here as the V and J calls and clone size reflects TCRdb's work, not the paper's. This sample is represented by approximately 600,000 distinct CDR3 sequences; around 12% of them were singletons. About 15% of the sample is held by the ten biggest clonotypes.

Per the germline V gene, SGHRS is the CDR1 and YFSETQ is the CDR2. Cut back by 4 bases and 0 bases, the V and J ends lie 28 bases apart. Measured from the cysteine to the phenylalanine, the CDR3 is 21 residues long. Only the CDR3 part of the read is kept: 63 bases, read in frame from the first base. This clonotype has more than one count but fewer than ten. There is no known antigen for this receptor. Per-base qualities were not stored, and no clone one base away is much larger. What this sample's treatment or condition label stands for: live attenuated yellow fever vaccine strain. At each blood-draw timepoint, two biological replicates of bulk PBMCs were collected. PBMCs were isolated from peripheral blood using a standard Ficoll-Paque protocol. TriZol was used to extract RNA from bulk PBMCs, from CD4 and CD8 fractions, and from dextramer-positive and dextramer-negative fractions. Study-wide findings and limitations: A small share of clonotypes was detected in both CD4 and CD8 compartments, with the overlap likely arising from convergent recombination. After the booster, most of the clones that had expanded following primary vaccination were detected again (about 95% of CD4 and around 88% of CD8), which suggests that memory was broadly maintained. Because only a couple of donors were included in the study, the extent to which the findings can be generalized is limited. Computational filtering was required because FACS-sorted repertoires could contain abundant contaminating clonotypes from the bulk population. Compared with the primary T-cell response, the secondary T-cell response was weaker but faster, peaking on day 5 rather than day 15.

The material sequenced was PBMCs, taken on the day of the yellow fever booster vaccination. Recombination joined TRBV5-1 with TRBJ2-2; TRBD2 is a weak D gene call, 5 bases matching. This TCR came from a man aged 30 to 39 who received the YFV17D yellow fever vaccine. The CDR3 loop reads CASSNREGSGRSGTNTGELFF. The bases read TGCGCCAGCAGCAATAGAGAGGGAAGCGGTCGGAGCGGCACGAACACCGGGGAGCTGTTTTTT.